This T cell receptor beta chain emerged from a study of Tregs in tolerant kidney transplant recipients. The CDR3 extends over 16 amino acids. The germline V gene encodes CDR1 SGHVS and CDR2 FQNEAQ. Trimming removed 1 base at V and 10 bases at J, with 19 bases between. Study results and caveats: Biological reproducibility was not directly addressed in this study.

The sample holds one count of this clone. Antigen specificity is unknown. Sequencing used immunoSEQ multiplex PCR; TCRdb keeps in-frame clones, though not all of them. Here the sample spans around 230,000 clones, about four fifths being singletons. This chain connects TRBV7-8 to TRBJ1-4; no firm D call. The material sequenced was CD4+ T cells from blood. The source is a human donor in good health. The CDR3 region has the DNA TGTGCCAGCAGCTTAGTGACCGGGTCCCCGAAGGGAAAACTGTTTTTT. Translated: CASSLVTGSPKGKLFF.